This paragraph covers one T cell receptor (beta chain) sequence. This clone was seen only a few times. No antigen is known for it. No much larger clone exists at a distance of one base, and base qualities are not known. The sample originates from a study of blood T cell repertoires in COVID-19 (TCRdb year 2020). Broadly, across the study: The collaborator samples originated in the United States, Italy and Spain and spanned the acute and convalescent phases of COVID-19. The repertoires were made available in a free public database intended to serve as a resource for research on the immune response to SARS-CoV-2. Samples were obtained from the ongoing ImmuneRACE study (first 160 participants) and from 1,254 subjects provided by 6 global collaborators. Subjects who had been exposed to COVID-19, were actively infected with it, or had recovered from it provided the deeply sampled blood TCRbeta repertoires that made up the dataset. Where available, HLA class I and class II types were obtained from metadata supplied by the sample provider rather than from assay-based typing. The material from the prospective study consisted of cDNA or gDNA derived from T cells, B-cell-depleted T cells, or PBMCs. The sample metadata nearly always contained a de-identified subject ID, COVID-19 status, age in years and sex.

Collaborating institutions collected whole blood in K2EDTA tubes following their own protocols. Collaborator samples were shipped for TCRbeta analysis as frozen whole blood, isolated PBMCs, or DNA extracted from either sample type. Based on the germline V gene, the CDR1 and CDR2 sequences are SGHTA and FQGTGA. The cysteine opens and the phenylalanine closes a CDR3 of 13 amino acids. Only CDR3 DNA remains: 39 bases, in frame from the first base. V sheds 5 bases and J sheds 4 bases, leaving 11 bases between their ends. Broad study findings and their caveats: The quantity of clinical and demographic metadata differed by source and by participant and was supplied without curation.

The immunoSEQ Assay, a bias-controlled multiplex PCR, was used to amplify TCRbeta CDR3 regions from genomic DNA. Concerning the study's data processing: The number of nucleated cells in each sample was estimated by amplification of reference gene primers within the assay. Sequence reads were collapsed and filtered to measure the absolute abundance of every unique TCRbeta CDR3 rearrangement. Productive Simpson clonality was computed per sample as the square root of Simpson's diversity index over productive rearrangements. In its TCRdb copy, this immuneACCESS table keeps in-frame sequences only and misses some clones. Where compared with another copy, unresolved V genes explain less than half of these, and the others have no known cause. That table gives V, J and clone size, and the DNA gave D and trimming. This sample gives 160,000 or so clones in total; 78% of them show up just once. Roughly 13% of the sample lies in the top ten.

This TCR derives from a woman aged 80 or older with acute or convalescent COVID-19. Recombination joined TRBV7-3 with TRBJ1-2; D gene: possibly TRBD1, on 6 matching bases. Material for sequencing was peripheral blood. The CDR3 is CASSPDRTYGYTF. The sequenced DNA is TGTGCCAGCAGCCCCGACAGGACCTATGGCTACACCTTC.